Described below is a single T cell receptor beta chain sequence and its context. Its antigen is as yet unknown. CDR1 and CDR2 from the germline V gene are SGHRS and YFSETQ. This CDR3 spans 15 amino acids. The sample comes from a study of monozygotic twins with inflammatory bowel disease. Study-wide results and limits: Healthy co-twins had higher TCRbeta inverse Simpson diversity than their IBD twins.

Via template switching, UMIs carrying a 6-nucleotide sample barcode were introduced. TCRdb reprocessed the 5' RACE reads, keeping one entry per CDR3 protein, no DNA. There are approximately 160,000 distinct CDR3 sequences in the sample, with over 2.5% held by the top ten. The specimen was blood. The source is a human donor with ulcerative colitis or Crohn's disease, or a healthy co-twin of an affected twin (not recorded which). The chain uses TRBV5-1 and TRBJ2-1; as DNA is missing, the TRBD2 call by TCRdb cannot be tested. The chain's CDR3 is CASSLPGLAVNEQFF.